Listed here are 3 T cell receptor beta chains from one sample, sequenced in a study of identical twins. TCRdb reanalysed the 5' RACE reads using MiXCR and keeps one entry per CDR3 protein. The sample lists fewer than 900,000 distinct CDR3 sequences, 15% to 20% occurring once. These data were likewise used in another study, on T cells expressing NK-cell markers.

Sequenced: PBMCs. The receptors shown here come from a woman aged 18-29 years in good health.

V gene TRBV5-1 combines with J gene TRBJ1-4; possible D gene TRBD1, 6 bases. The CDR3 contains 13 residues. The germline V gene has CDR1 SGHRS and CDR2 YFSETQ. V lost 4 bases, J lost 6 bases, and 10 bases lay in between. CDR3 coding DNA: TGCGCCAGCAGCGGGGGCCAGGATGAAAAACTGTTTTTT. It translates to CASSGGQDEKLFF.

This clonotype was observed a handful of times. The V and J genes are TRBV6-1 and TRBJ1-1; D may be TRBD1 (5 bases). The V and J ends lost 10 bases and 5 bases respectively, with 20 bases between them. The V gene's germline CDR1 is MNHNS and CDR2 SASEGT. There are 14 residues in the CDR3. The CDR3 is CATYVGGRNTEAFF. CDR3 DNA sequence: TGTGCCACCTACGTCGGGGGACGAAATACTGAAGCTTTCTTT.

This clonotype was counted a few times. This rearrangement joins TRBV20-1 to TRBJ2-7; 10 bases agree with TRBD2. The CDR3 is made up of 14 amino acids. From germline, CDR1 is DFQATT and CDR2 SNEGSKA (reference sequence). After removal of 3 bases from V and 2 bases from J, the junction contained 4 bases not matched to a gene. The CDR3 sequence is CSASGTSVAYEQYF. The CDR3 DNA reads TGCAGTGCTAGCGGGACTAGCGTTGCCTACGAGCAGTACTTC.